The present T cell receptor (beta chain) was sequenced within a study of identical twins. Each CDR3 protein gets one entry after TCRdb re-called the 5' RACE reads with MiXCR. The sample lists 300,000 to 400,000 distinct CDR3 sequences, more than 9% seen once, with approximately 7.9% in the top ten. This clonotype was seen a handful of times. These data are also associated with another study on yellow fever vaccine responses in identical twins.

This clonotype was sampled from a young woman in good health. Material for sequencing was CD8+ T cells sorted from blood.

CDR3 residues: CASSLVLISGRNEQFF. The CDR3 DNA follows: TGTGCCAGCAGCTTAGTGTTGATTAGCGGGAGGAATGAGCAGTTCTTC. The chain employs TRBV7-9 and TRBJ2-1, with 10 positions matching TRBD2. CDR3 size: 16 residues. Germline V gene data show CDR1 as SEHNR and CDR2 as FQNEAQ (reference sequence). With V trimmed by 1 base and J by 7 bases, 7 bases remained unmatched.